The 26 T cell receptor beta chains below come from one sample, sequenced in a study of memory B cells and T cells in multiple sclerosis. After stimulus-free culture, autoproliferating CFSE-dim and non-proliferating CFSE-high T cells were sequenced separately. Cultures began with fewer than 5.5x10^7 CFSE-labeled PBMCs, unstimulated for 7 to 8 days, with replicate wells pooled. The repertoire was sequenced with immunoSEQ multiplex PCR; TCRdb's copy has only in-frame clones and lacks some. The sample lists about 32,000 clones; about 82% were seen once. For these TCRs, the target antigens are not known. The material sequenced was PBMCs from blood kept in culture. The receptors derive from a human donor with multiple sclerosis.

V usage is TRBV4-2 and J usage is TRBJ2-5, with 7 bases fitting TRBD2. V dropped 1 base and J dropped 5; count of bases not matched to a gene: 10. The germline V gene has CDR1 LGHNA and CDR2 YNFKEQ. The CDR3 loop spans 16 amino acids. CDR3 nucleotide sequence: TGTGCCAGCAGCCAAGTTGGGAGCGGGGTCCGGGAGACCCAGTACTTC. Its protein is CASSQVGSGVRETQYF.

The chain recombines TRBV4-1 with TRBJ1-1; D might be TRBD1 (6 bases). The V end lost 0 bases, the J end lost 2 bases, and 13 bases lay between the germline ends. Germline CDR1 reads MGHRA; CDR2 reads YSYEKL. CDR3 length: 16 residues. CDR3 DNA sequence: TGCGCCAGCAGCCAAGAAGCGGACAGCTTTAACACTGAAGCTTTCTTT. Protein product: CASSQEADSFNTEAFF.

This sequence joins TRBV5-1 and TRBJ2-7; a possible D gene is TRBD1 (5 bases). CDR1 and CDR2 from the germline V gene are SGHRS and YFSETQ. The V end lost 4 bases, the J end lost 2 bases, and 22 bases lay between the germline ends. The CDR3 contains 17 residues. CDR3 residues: CASSLNSVGVGAYEQYF. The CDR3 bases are TGCGCCAGCAGCCTTAATTCGGTAGGGGTAGGCGCCTACGAGCAGTACTTC. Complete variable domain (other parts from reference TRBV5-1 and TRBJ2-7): KAGVTQTPRYLIKTRGQQVTLSCSPISGHRSVSWYQQTPGQGLQFLFEYFSETQRNKGNFPGRFSGRQFSNSRSEMNVSTLELGDSALYLCASSLNSVGVGAYEQYFGPGTRLTVT.

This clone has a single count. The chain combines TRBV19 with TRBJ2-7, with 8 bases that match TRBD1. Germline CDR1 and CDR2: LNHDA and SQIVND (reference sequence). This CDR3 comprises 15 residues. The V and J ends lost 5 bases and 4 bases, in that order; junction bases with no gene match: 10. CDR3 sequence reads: CASSLGQGPAYEQYF. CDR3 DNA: TGTGCCAGTAGTCTCGGACAGGGCCCTGCTTACGAGCAGTACTTC. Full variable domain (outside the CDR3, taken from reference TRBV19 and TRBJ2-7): DGGITQSPKYLFRKEGQNVTLSCEQNLNHDAMYWYRQDPGQGLRLIYYSQIVNDFQKGDIAEGYSVSREKKESFPLTVTSAQKNPTAFYLCASSLGQGPAYEQYFGPGTRLTVT.

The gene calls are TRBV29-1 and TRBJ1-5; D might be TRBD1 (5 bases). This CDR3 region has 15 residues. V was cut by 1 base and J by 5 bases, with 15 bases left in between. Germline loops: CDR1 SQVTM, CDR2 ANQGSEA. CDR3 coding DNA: TGCAGCGTTGAAGTCCTCAGGGAAGTCCATCAGCCCCAGCATTTT. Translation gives CSVEVLREVHQPQHF.

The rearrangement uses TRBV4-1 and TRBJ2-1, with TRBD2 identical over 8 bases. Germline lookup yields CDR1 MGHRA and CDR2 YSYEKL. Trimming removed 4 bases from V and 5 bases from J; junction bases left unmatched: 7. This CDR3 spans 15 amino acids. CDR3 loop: CASSRMLAGHNEQFF. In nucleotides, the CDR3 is TGCGCCAGCAGCCGAATGTTAGCGGGGCACAATGAGCAGTTCTTC.

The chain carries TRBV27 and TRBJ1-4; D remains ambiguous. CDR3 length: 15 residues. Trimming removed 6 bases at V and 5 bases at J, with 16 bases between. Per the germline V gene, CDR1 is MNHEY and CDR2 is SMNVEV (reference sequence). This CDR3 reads CASSLRTAGNEKLFF. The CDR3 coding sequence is TGTGCCAGCAGCCTTAGGACCGCCGGAAATGAAAAACTGTTTTTT.

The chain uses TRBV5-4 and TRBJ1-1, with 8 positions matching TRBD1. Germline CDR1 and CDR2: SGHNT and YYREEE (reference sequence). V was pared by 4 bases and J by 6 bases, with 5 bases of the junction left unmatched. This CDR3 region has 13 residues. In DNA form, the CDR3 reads TGTGCCAGCAGCGGACAGGACAGGGCTGAAGCTTTCTTT. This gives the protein CASSGQDRAEAFF.

CDR3 nucleotides: TGTGCTAGTGGTTTCTCCCTAGCCAAAAACATTCAGTACTTC. It codes for CASGFSLAKNIQYF. V usage is TRBV12-5 and J usage is TRBJ2-4; D is ambiguous. This CDR3 comprises 14 residues. Trimming took off 3 bases at V and 0 bases at J, with 6 bases between the two ends. The germline V gene encodes CDR1 LGHNT and CDR2 FRNRAP.

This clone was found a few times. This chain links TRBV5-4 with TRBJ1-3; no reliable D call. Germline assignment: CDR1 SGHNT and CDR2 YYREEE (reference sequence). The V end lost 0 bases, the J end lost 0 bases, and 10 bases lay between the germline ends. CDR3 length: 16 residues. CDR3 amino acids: CASSLDRRLSGNTIYF. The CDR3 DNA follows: TGTGCCAGCAGCTTGGACCGGCGACTCTCTGGAAACACCATATATTTT.

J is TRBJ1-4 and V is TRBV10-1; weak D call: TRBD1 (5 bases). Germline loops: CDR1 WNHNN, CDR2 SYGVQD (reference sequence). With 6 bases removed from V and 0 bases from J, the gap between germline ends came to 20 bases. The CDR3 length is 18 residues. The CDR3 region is CASREPGGADATNEKLFF. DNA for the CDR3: TGCGCCAGCAGAGAACCAGGAGGGGCGGATGCAACTAATGAAAAACTGTTTTTT.

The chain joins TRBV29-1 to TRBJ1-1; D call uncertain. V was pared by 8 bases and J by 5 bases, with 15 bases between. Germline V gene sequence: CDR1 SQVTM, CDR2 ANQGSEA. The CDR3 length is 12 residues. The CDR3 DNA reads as TGCAGCCTCTCCGGGCAATTGACTGAAGCTTTCTTT. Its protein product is CSLSGQLTEAFF. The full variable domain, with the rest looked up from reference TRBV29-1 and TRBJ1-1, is SAVISQKPSRDICQRGTSLTIQCQVDSQVTMMFWYRQQPGQSLTLIATANQGSEATYESGFVIDKFPISRPNLTFSTLTVSNMSPEDSSIYLCSLSGQLTEAFFGQGTRLTVV.

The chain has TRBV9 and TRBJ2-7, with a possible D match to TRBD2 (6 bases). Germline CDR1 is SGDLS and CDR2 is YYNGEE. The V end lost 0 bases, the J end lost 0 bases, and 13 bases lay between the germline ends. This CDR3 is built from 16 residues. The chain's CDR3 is CASSVGIGGTSYEQYF. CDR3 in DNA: TGTGCCAGCAGCGTAGGAATTGGGGGGACCTCCTACGAGCAGTACTTC.

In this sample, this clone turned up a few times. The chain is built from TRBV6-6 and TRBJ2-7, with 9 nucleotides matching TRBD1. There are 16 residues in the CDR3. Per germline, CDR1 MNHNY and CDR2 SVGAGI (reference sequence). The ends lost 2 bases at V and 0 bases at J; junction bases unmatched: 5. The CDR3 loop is CASSYPTGGGSYEQYF. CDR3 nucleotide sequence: TGTGCCAGCAGTTACCCCACAGGGGGCGGCTCCTACGAGCAGTACTTC.

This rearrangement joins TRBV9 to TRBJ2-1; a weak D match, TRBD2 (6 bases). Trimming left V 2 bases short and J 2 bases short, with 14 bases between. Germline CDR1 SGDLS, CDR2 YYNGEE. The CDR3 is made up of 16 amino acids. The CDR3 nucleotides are TGTGCCAGCAGCGTTTATAGCGGTTTTACCTACAATGAGCAGTTCTTC. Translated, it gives CASSVYSGFTYNEQFF.

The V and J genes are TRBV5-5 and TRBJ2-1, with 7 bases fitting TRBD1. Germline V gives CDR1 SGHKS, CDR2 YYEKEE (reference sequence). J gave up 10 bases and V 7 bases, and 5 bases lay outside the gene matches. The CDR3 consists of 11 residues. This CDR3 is CASATGEEQFF. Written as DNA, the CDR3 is TGTGCCAGCGCTACAGGGGAAGAGCAGTTCTTC.

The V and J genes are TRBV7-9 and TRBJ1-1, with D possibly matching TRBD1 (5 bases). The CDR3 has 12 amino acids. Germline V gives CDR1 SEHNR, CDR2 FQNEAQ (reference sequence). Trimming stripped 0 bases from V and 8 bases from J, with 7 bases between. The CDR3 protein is CASSLAGREAFF. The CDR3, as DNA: TGTGCCAGCAGCTTAGCGGGACGGGAAGCTTTCTTT.

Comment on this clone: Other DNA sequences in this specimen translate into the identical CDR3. CDR3 coding DNA: TGTGCCAGCAGCTTATACTCCCAAGAGACCCAGTACTTC. This sequence encodes CASSLYSQETQYF. This sequence joins TRBV7-3 and TRBJ2-5; no clear D. CDR3 length: 13 amino acids. The V gene lost 2 bases and the J gene lost 1 base, with 5 bases spanning the gap. Germline values: CDR1 SGHTA, CDR2 FQGTGA. The full variable domain, its missing parts supplied by reference TRBV7-3 and TRBJ2-5, is GAGVSQTPSNKVTEKGKYVELRCDPISGHTALYWYRQSLGQGPEFLIYFQGTGAADDSGLPNDRFFAVRPEGSVSTLKIQRTERGDSAVYLCASSLYSQETQYFGPGTRLLVL.

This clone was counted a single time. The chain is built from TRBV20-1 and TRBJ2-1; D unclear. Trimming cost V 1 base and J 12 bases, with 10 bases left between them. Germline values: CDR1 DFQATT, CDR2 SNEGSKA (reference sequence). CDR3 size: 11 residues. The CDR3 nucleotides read TGCAGTGCTAGAGCTCGTCCGTTGCAGTTCTTC. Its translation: CSARARPLQFF.

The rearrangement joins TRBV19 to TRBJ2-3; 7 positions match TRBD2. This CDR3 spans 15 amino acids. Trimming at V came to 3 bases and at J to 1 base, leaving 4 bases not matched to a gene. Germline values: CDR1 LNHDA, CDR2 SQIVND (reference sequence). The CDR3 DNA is TGTGCCAGTAGTATCTTCCTAGCGGGCACAGATACGCAGTATTTT. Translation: CASSIFLAGTDTQYF.

The CDR3 region has the DNA TGTGCCAGCATCCAGGGGTATGAAGCTTTCTTT. Residues: CASIQGYEAFF. V is TRBV6-6 and J is TRBJ1-1, with D perhaps matching TRBD1 (6 bases). The V end was cut by 7 bases, the J end by 7 bases, with 10 bases between. The germline V gene encodes CDR1 MNHNY and CDR2 SVGAGI (reference sequence). The length of the CDR3 is 11 residues.

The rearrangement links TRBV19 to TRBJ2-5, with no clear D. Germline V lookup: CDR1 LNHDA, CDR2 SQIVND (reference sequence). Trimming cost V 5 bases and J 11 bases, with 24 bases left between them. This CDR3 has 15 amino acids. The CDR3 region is CASSPRRETSLEQYF. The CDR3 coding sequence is TGTGCCAGTAGTCCCCGGAGAGAAACTTCCTTGGAGCAGTACTTC. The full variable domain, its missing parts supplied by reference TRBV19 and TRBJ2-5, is DGGITQSPKYLFRKEGQNVTLSCEQNLNHDAMYWYRQDPGQGLRLIYYSQIVNDFQKGDIAEGYSVSREKKESFPLTVTSAQKNPTAFYLCASSPRRETSLEQYFGPGTRLLVL.

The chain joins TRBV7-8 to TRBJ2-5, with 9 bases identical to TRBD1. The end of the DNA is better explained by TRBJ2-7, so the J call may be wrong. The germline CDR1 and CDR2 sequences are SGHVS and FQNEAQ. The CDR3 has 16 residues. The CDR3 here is CASSLHGGQGRAEQYF. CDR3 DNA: TGTGCCAGCAGCCTTCACGGGGGACAGGGAAGAGCCGAGCAGTACTTC.

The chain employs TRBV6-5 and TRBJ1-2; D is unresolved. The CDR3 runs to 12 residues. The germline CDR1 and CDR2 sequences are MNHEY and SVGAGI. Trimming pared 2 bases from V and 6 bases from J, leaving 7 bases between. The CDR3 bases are TGTGCCAGCAGTTACGGTGGGAATGGCTACACCTTC. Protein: CASSYGGNGYTF.

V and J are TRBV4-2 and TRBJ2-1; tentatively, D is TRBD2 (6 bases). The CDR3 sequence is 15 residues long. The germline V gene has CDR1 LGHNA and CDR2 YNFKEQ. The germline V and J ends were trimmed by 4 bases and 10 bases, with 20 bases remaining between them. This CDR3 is CASSPREFSGDEQFF. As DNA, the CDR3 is TGTGCCAGCAGCCCACGAGAATTCTCGGGGGACGAGCAGTTCTTC.

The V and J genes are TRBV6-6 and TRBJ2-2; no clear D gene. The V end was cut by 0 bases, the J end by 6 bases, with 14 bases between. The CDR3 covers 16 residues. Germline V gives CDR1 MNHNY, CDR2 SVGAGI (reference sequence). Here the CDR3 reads CASSYSLGSGSGELFF. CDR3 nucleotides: TGTGCCAGCAGTTACTCGCTGGGATCCGGTTCCGGGGAGCTGTTTTTT.